Sequencing of this TCR beta chain was carried out in a study of control samples from healthy donors and cancer patients. CDR3 size: 16 residues. Trimming removed 5 bases at V and 4 bases at J, with 18 bases between. Germline V lookup: CDR1 SGHTA, CDR2 FQGNSA. Data came from immunoSEQ multiplex PCR; TCRdb stores just in-frame clones and leaves some out. The data hold approximately 210,000 clones, with about 89% observed a single time. This chain joins TRBV7-2 and TRBJ1-5, with D hard to call. What was sequenced was blood. This TCR derives from a man under 40 in good health. Here the CDR3 DNA reads TGTGCCAGCAGCGACCGGGTTCGAGTTGGGAATCAGCCCCAGCATTTT. Amino acid sequence: CASSDRVRVGNQPQHF.